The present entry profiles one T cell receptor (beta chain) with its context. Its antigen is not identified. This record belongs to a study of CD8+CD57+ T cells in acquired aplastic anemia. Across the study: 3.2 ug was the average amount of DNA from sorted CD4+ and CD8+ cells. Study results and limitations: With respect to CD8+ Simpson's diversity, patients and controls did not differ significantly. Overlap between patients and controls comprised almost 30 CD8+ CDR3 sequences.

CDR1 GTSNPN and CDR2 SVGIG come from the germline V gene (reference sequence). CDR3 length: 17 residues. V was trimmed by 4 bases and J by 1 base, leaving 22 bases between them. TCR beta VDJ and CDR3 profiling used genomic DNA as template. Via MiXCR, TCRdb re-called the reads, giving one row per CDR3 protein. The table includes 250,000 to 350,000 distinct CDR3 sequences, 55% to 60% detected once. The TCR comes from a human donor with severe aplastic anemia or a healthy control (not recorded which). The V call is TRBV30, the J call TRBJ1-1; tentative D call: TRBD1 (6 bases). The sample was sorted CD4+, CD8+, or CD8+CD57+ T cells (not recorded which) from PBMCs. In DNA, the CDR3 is TGTGCCTGGATACTACAACAGGGTTTAATTTCGAACACTGAAGCTTTCTTT. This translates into CAWILQQGLISNTEAFF.